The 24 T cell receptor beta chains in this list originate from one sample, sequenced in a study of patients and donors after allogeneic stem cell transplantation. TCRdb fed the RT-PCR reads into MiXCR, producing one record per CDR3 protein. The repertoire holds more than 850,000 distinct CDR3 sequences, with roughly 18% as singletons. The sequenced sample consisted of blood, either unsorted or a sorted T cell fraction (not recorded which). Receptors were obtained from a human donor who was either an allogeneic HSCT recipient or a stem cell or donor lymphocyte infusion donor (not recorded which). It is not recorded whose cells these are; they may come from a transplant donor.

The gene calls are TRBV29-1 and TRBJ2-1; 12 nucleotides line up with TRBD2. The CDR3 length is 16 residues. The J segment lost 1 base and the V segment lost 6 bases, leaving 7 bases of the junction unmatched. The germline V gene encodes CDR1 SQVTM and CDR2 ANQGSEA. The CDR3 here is CSVAGLAGRSYNEQFF. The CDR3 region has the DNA TGCAGCGTGGCAGGACTAGCGGGGCGGTCCTACAATGAGCAGTTCTTC.

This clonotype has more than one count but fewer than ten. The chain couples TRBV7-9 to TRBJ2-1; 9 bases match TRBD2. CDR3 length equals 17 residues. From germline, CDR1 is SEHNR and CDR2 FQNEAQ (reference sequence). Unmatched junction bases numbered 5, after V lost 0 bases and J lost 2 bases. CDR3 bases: TGTGCCAGCAGCTTAGCTGGGCGGGAGGGAACCTACAATGAGCAGTTCTTC. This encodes CASSLAGREGTYNEQFF.

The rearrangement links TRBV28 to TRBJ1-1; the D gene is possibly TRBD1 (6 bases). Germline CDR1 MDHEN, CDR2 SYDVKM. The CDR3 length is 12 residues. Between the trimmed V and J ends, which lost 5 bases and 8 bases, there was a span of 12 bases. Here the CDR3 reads CASSEQGWEAFF. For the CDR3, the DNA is TGTGCCAGCAGTGAACAGGGATGGGAAGCTTTCTTT.

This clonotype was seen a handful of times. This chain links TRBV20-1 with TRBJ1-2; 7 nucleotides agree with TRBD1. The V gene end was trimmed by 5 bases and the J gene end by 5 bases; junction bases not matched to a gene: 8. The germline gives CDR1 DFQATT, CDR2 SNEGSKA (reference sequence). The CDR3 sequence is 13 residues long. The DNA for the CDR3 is TGCAGTGCTCCAGGTCCAGGGGGGTATGGCTACACCTTC. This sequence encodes CSAPGPGGYGYTF.

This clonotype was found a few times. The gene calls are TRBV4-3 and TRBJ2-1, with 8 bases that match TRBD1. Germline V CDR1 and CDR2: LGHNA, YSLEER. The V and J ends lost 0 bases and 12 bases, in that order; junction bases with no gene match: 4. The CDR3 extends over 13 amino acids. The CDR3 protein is CASSQEQGAGQFF. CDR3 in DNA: TGCGCCAGCAGCCAAGAGCAGGGGGCTGGGCAGTTCTTC.

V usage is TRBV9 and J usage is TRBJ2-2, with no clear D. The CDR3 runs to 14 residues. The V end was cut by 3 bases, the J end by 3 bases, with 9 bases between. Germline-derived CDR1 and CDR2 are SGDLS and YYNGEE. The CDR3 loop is CASSAGGDTGELFF. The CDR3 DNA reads TGTGCCAGCAGCGCCGGCGGAGACACCGGGGAGCTGTTTTTT.

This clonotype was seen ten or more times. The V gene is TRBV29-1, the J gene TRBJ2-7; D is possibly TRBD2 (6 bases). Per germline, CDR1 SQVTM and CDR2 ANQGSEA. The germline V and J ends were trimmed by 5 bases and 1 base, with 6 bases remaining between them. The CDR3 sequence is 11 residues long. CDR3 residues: CSVLASYEQYF. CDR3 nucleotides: TGCAGCGTTCTAGCGTCCTACGAGCAGTACTTC.

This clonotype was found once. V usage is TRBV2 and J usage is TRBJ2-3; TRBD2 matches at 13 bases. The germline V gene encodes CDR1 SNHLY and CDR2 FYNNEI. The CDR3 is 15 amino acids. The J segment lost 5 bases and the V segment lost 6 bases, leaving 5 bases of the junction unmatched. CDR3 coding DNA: TGTGCCAGCAGCCAGGGACTAGCGGGAAAAGATACGCAGTATTTT. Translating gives CASSQGLAGKDTQYF.

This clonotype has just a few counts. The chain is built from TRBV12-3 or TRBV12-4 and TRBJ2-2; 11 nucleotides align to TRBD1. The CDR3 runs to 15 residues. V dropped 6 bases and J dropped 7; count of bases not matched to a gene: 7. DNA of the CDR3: TGTGCCAGCAGCCTCGGGACAGGGGGACACGGGGAGCTGTTTTTT. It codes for CASSLGTGGHGELFF.

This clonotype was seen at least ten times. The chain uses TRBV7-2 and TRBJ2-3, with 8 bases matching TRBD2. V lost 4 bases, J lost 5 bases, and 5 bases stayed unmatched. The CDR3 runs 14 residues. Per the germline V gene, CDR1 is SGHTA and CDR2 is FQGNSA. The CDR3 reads CASSYSGRGDTQYF. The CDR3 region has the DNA TGTGCCAGCAGCTACAGCGGGAGAGGAGATACGCAGTATTTT.

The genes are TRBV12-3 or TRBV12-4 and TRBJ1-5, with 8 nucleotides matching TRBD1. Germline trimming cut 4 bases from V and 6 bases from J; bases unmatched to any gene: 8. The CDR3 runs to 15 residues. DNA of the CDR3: TGTGCCAGCAGTTGGAGCAGGGGGCAGGTTCAGCCCCAGCATTTT. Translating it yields CASSWSRGQVQPQHF.

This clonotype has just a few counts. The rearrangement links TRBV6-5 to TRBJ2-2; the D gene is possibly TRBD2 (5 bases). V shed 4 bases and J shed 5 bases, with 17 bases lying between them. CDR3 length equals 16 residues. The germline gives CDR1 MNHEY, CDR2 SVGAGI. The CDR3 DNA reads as TGTGCCAGCAGTTTCGCGCTAGCAGATGCAACCGGGGAGCTGTTTTTT. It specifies CASSFALADATGELFF.

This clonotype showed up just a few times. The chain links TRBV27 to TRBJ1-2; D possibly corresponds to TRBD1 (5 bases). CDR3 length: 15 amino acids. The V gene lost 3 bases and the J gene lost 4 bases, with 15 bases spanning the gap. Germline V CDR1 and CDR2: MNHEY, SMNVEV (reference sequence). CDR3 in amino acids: CASSLAAGVGYGYTF. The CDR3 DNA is TGTGCCAGCAGTTTGGCCGCGGGGGTTGGCTATGGCTACACCTTC.

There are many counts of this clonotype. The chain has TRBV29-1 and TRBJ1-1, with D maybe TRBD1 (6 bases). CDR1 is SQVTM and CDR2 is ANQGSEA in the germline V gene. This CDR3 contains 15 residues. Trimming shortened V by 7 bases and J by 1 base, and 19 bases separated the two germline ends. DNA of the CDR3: TGCAGCGCCGCTGCCTCCGGGACAACGAACACTGAAGCTTTCTTT. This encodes CSAAASGTTNTEAFF.

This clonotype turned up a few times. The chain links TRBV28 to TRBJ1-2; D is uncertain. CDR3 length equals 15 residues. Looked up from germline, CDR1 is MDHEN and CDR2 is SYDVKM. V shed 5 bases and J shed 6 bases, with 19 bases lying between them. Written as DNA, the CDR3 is TGTGCCAGCAGTCTGTCGGGCCTCGGGCAGGATGGCTACACCTTC. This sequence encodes CASSLSGLGQDGYTF.

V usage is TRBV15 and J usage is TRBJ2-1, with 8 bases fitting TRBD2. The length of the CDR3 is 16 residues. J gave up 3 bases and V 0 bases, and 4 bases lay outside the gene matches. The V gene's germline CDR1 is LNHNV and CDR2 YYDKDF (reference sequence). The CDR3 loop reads CATSRDSSGVYNEQFF. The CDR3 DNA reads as TGTGCCACCAGCAGAGACAGTAGCGGGGTCTACAATGAGCAGTTCTTC.

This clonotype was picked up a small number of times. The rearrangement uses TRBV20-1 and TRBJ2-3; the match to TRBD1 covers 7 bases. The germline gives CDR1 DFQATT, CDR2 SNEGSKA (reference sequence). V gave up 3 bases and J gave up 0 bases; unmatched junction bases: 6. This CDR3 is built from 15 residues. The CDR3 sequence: CSASSDRTSTDTQYF. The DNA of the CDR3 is TGCAGTGCTAGCTCGGACAGGACCAGCACAGATACGCAGTATTTT.

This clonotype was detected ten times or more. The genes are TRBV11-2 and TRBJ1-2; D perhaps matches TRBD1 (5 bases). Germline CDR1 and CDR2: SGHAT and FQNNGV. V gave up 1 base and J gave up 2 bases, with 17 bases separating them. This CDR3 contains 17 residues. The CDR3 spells CASSLGLLLTENYGYTF. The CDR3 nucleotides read TGTGCCAGCAGCTTAGGCCTCCTTCTGACAGAGAACTATGGCTACACCTTC.

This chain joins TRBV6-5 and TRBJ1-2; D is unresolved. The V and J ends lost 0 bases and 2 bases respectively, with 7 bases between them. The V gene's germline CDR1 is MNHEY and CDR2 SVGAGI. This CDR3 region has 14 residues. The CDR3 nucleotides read TGTGCCAGCAGTTACTCGGCACGAAACTATGGCTACACCTTC. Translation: CASSYSARNYGYTF.

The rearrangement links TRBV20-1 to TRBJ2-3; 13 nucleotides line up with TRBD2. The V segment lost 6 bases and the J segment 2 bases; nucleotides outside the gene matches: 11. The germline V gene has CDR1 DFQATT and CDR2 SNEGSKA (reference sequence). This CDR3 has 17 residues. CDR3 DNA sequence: TGCAGTGCATCACTAGCGGGAGGGCCAGGCTCCACAGATACGCAGTATTTT. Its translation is CSASLAGGPGSTDTQYF.

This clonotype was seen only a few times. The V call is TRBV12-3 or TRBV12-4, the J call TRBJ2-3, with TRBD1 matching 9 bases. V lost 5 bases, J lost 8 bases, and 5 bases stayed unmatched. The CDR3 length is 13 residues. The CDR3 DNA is TGTGCCAGCAGTCCTGGGACAGGGCCTACGCAGTATTTT. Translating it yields CASSPGTGPTQYF.

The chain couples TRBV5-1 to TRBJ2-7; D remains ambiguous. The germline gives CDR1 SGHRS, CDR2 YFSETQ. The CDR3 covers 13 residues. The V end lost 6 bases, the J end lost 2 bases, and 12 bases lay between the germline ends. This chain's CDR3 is CASTGSRPYEQYF. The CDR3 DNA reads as TGCGCCAGCACCGGTAGCCGCCCCTACGAGCAGTACTTC.

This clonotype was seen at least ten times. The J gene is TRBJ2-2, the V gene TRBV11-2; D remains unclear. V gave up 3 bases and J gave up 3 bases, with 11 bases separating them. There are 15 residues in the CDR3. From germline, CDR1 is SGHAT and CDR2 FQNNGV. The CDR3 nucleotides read TGTGCCAGCAGCTTCGATCGGCTCGACACCGGGGAGCTGTTTTTT. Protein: CASSFDRLDTGELFF. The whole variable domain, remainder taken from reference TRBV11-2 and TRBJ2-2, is EAGVAQSPRYKIIEKRQSVAFWCNPISGHATLYWYQQILGQGPKLLIQFQNNGVVDDSQLPKDRFSAERLKGVDSTLKIQPAKLEDSAVYLCASSFDRLDTGELFFGEGSRLTVL.

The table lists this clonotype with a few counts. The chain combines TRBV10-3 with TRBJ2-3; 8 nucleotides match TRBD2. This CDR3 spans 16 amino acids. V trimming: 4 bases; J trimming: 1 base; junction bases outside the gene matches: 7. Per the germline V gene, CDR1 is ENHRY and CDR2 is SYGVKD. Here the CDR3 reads CAISASSGFGTDTQYF. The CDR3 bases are TGTGCCATCAGTGCATCTAGCGGGTTTGGCACAGATACGCAGTATTTT.